Each of the 32 T cell receptor beta chains below was sequenced from the same sample in a study of blood T cell repertoires in COVID-19. The protocol was immunoSEQ multiplex PCR, while the TCRdb copy is restricted to in-frame clones and leaves out a portion. Among about 270,000 clones listed, about nine tenths were seen once. The sequenced material came from PBMCs or T cells enriched from blood (not recorded which). Every receptor here comes from a woman aged 55-69 years who had recovered from COVID-19.

The chain joins TRBV4-1 to TRBJ1-4; no clear D gene. V shed 0 bases and J shed 3 bases, with 14 bases lying between them. There are 17 residues in the CDR3. Germline values: CDR1 MGHRA, CDR2 YSYEKL. The CDR3 sequence is CASSQDPAGLANEKLFF. CDR3 nucleotide sequence: TGCGCCAGCAGCCAAGACCCGGCGGGGTTGGCTAATGAAAAACTGTTTTTT.

The table lists this clone with a count of one. The rearrangement joins TRBV10-3 to TRBJ2-1; perhaps TRBD2 as D (6 bases). Germline lookup yields CDR1 ENHRY and CDR2 SYGVKD. V was trimmed by 0 bases and J by 8 bases, leaving 8 bases between them. This CDR3 has 13 amino acids. This chain's CDR3 is CAISESPSDEQFF. CDR3 DNA: TGTGCCATCAGTGAGTCGCCTAGCGATGAGCAGTTCTTC.

This clone was seen only once. The chain carries TRBV2 and TRBJ1-2; perhaps TRBD1 as D (6 bases). V lost 7 bases to trimming and J lost 2 bases, with 14 bases between them. Per the germline V gene, CDR1 is SNHLY and CDR2 is FYNNEI. The CDR3 extends over 14 amino acids. The CDR3 DNA sequence: TGTGCCAGCATCGGAGGGGGGGCCAACTATGGCTACACCTTC. Amino acid sequence: CASIGGGANYGYTF.

The CDR3 nucleotides are TGTGCCAGCAGCTTAGAGGGACAGAACTATGGCTACACCTTC. Its protein is CASSLEGQNYGYTF. The chain uses TRBV11-2 and TRBJ1-2, with 7 nucleotides matching TRBD1. Germline V CDR1 and CDR2: SGHAT, FQNNGV. The CDR3 has 14 amino acids. V shed 0 bases and J 2 bases; nucleotides not matched to a gene: 0.

The chain joins TRBV27 to TRBJ2-2; no clear D. The CDR3 totals 13 residues. Germline V gene lookup returns CDR1 MNHEY and CDR2 SMNVEV (reference sequence). Trimming stripped 7 bases from V and 7 bases from J, with 13 bases between. CDR3 sequence (DNA): TGTGCCAGCAAGTTTACAATCGTCGGGGAGCTGTTTTTT. Its protein product is CASKFTIVGELFF.

This rearrangement joins TRBV24-1 to TRBJ1-1; no clear D gene. There are 13 residues in the CDR3. Looked up from germline, CDR1 is KGHDR and CDR2 is SFDVKD. Between the trimmed V and J ends, which lost 5 bases and 5 bases, there was a span of 11 bases. In DNA, the CDR3 is TGTGCCACCAGTGTAACCGGGAAGACTGAAGCTTTCTTT. Its protein product is CATSVTGKTEAFF.

The chain combines TRBV19 with TRBJ2-1; 8 bases are shared with TRBD2. This CDR3 has 15 amino acids. From germline, CDR1 is LNHDA and CDR2 SQIVND (reference sequence). V was pared by 9 bases and J by 8 bases, with 15 bases of the junction left unmatched. CDR3 nucleotide sequence: TGTGCCAGCGGAGCGGGACTAGAGTTTCCGGATGAGCAGTTCTTC. Amino acid sequence: CASGAGLEFPDEQFF.

The chain has TRBV2 and TRBJ2-1; no clear D gene. V was shortened by 10 bases and J by 0 bases, with 7 bases between the two germline ends. Germline loops: CDR1 SNHLY, CDR2 FYNNEI. The CDR3 totals 12 residues. The CDR3 protein is CATESSYNEQFF. CDR3 coding DNA: TGTGCCACCGAGAGCTCCTACAATGAGCAGTTCTTC.

As concerns this clone: Compared with germline, one end of the junction differs, possibly owing to a read error. The V gene is TRBV7-7, the J gene TRBJ2-7; tentatively, D is TRBD1 (7 bases). The CDR3 contains 19 residues. CDR1 is SSHAT, CDR2 FNYEAQ, per germline (reference sequence). The CDR3 bases are TGTGCTAGCAGCTTGACGAGGAGGGCAGGGGGGCCCTTGGGCTACGAGCAGTACTTC. Translation: CASSLTRRAGGPLGYEQYF.

This clone showed up just once. The chain joins TRBV11-2 to TRBJ1-3; 8 positions match TRBD1. CDR1 is SGHAT and CDR2 is FQNNGV in the germline V gene. V lost 7 bases, J lost 5 bases, and 16 bases stayed unmatched. The CDR3 covers 17 residues. This chain's CDR3 is CASTTGLAGGFRNTIYF. For the CDR3, the DNA is TGTGCCAGCACCACGGGTCTGGCAGGGGGCTTTCGAAACACCATATATTTT.

The chain uses TRBV7-2 and TRBJ1-5, with 7 bases fitting TRBD1. The CDR3 has 15 residues. Germline lookup yields CDR1 SGHTA and CDR2 FQGNSA. The V segment lost 4 bases and the J segment 4 bases; nucleotides outside the gene matches: 7. CDR3 sequence: CASSSHGTDNQPQHF. The CDR3 nucleotides read TGTGCCAGCAGCTCCCACGGGACAGATAATCAGCCCCAGCATTTT.

The genes are TRBV20-1 and TRBJ1-5; D unresolved. V was cut by 3 bases and J by 4 bases, with 7 bases left in between. This CDR3 spans 12 amino acids. Germline-derived CDR1 and CDR2 are DFQATT and SNEGSKA (reference sequence). The CDR3 coding sequence is TGCAGTGCTAGTCCCCTTAATCAGCCCCAGCATTTT. Translating it yields CSASPLNQPQHF.

V and J are TRBV4-1 and TRBJ2-7; 7 bases match TRBD1. Germline V gene data show CDR1 as MGHRA and CDR2 as YSYEKL. The J segment lost 1 base and the V segment lost 1 base, leaving 10 bases of the junction unmatched. The CDR3 is made up of 17 amino acids. The CDR3 DNA sequence: TGCGCCAGCAGCCAAGGGACAACAGGGGATGTATCCTACGAGCAGTACTTC. Its translation is CASSQGTTGDVSYEQYF.

The chain employs TRBV19 and TRBJ2-1; TRBD2 is a possible D gene (6 bases). Germline V lookup: CDR1 LNHDA, CDR2 SQIVND (reference sequence). Trimming shortened V by 6 bases and J by 1 base, and 16 bases separated the two germline ends. This CDR3 comprises 16 residues. This chain's CDR3 is CASSPFFGRSYNEQFF. The CDR3 DNA reads as TGTGCCAGTAGCCCCTTTTTCGGGAGATCCTACAATGAGCAGTTCTTC.

The rearrangement joins TRBV24-1 to TRBJ2-2; 7 bases match TRBD1. This CDR3 contains 14 residues. Germline V lookup: CDR1 KGHDR, CDR2 SFDVKD. Unmatched junction bases numbered 7, after V lost 9 bases and J lost 4 bases. The CDR3 is CATWPGQSTGELFF. In DNA, the CDR3 is TGTGCCACCTGGCCGGGACAGTCCACCGGGGAGCTGTTTTTT.

The CDR3 sequence: CASSLVPGQFWGAFF. DNA of the CDR3: TGTGCCAGCAGCCTCGTCCCGGGACAGTTCTGGGGAGCTTTCTTT. V and J are TRBV5-6 and TRBJ1-1; TRBD1 matches at 7 bases. The CDR3 is made up of 15 amino acids. Trimming at V came to 4 bases and at J to 10 bases, leaving 16 bases not matched to a gene. Germline assignment: CDR1 SGHDT and CDR2 YYEEEE.

The J gene is TRBJ2-1, the V gene TRBV23-1, with D tentatively TRBD2 (7 bases). TRBV23-1 is identified as an open reading frame with a role that is uncertain. V lost 0 bases, J lost 3 bases, and 21 bases lay in between. The CDR3 loop spans 19 amino acids. The CDR3 spells CASSQSKHREGSCYNEQFF. The DNA of the CDR3 is TGCGCCAGCAGTCAATCTAAGCACAGGGAGGGGAGCTGCTACAATGAGCAGTTCTTC.

The J gene is TRBJ1-4, the V gene TRBV5-1, with TRBD1 matching over 8 bases. The CDR3 loop spans 14 amino acids. The V segment lost 1 base and the J segment 8 bases; nucleotides outside the gene matches: 4. Looked up from germline, CDR1 is SGHRS and CDR2 is YFSETQ. The CDR3 DNA sequence: TGCGCCAGCAGCTTGCAGGGGGCGGCCGAAAAACTGTTTTTT. Encoded protein: CASSLQGAAEKLFF.

This chain joins TRBV5-1 and TRBJ1-6; 7 nucleotides agree with TRBD1. The CDR3 is made up of 12 amino acids. From germline, CDR1 is SGHRS and CDR2 YFSETQ. The V gene end was trimmed by 4 bases and the J gene end by 13 bases; junction bases not matched to a gene: 5. The CDR3 here is CASSPAGGPLHF. The DNA of the CDR3 is TGCGCCAGCAGCCCGGCAGGGGGGCCCCTCCACTTT.

V gene TRBV28 combines with J gene TRBJ1-5; 8 bases are a match to TRBD1. The J segment lost 1 base and the V segment lost 8 bases, leaving 7 bases of the junction unmatched. The CDR3 has 15 residues. Germline V lookup: CDR1 MDHEN, CDR2 SYDVKM. The CDR3 region has the DNA TGTGCCAGCGGCCCAGGGGGCGTGAGCAATCAGCCCCAGCATTTT. Encoded protein: CASGPGGVSNQPQHF.

The V gene is TRBV5-1, the J gene TRBJ2-2; tentatively, D is TRBD2 (5 bases). CDR1 is SGHRS and CDR2 is YFSETQ in the germline V gene. The CDR3 runs 17 residues. Trimming left V 6 bases short and J 0 bases short, with 18 bases between. Here the CDR3 DNA reads TGCGCCAGCAAAGGCACAGCGGCCCTCGCGAACACCGGGGAGCTGTTTTTT. Amino acids: CASKGTAALANTGELFF.

J is TRBJ1-6 and V is TRBV11-2; D is possibly TRBD1 (6 bases). V was shortened by 5 bases and J by 7 bases, with 12 bases between the two germline ends. The CDR3 is 14 amino acids. Per the germline V gene, CDR1 is SGHAT and CDR2 is FQNNGV. In DNA form, the CDR3 reads TGTGCCAGCAGCACAGGGACCATCAATTCACCCCTCCACTTT. This translates into CASSTGTINSPLHF.

This chain uses TRBV3-1 (or the pseudogene TRBV3-2) with TRBJ2-5, with a weak D call TRBD2 (6 bases). V was cut by 6 bases and J by 1 base, with 15 bases left in between. CDR1 is LGHDT, CDR2 YNNKEL, per germline (reference sequence). The CDR3 sequence is 15 residues long. CDR3 loop: CASSYILTSQETQYF. The CDR3 DNA is TGTGCCAGCAGTTACATCCTGACTAGCCAAGAGACCCAGTACTTC.

V usage is TRBV28 and J usage is TRBJ1-2; 10 bases align to TRBD1. With V trimmed by 5 bases and J by 4 bases, 4 bases remained unmatched. Germline loops: CDR1 MDHEN, CDR2 SYDVKM. This CDR3 spans 14 amino acids. CDR3 bases: TGTGCCAGCAGTCCCGGGACAGGGGCCTATGGCTACACCTTC. Translating gives CASSPGTGAYGYTF.

The V gene is TRBV11-3, the J gene TRBJ2-1; no clear D. CDR1 SGHNT and CDR2 YENEEA come from the germline V gene. This CDR3 region has 12 residues. With 5 bases removed from V and 9 bases from J, the gap between germline ends came to 11 bases. The CDR3 DNA follows: TGTGCCAGCAGCCAAGCCAATGGTGAGCAGTTCTTC. It codes for CASSQANGEQFF.

The chain has TRBV5-1 and TRBJ2-7, with a possible D match to TRBD2 (6 bases). The CDR3 is made up of 17 amino acids. CDR1 is SGHRS and CDR2 is YFSETQ in the germline V gene. The V and J ends lost 2 bases and 3 bases respectively, with 21 bases between them. The CDR3 nucleotides read TGCGCCAGCAGCTTCTATCGCGATGGGGGGATCCACTACGAGCAGTACTTC. Its translation is CASSFYRDGGIHYEQYF.

The chain is built from TRBV7-2 and TRBJ1-2, with D tentatively TRBD1 (5 bases). Looked up from germline, CDR1 is SGHTA and CDR2 is FQGNSA. V was clipped by 5 bases and J by 8 bases, with 18 bases between them. The CDR3 contains 14 residues. CDR3 bases: TGTGCCAGCAGCCTCACCCGGGGGGGAAAAGGCTACACCTTC. Amino acids: CASSLTRGGKGYTF.

The chain joins TRBV28 to TRBJ2-1, with no clear D. Per the germline V gene, CDR1 is MDHEN and CDR2 is SYDVKM. Trimming pared 6 bases from V and 4 bases from J, leaving 13 bases between. There are 14 residues in the CDR3. The CDR3 DNA sequence: TGTGCCAGCAGCCGGAGTTCGTCGTACAATGAGCAGTTCTTC. The encoded protein is CASSRSSSYNEQFF.

The J gene is TRBJ2-7, the V gene TRBV19; TRBD2 is a possible D gene (5 bases). V gave up 4 bases and J gave up 4 bases, with 8 bases separating them. The CDR3 spans 12 residues. CDR1 and CDR2 from the germline V gene are LNHDA and SQIVND (reference sequence). CDR3 nucleotides: TGTGCCAGTAGTAGTTCGGGATACGAGCAGTACTTC. Amino acid sequence: CASSSSGYEQYF. The whole variable domain, remainder taken from reference TRBV19 and TRBJ2-7, is DGGITQSPKYLFRKEGQNVTLSCEQNLNHDAMYWYRQDPGQGLRLIYYSQIVNDFQKGDIAEGYSVSREKKESFPLTVTSAQKNPTAFYLCASSSSGYEQYFGPGTRLTVT.

As regards this clone: Different DNA sequences within this sample yield the same CDR3. V usage is TRBV5-1 and J usage is TRBJ2-5; D uncertain. Germline lookup yields CDR1 SGHRS and CDR2 YFSETQ. V was shortened by 4 bases and J by 1 base, with 2 bases between the two germline ends. There are 11 residues in the CDR3. The CDR3 region is CASSLQETQYF. The CDR3 coding sequence is TGCGCCAGCAGCCTCCAAGAGACCCAGTACTTC.

V is TRBV9 and J is TRBJ1-1, with D uncertain. V was clipped by 1 base and J by 6 bases, with 10 bases between them. The CDR3 is 13 residues long. Germline V lookup: CDR1 SGDLS, CDR2 YYNGEE. CDR3 amino acids: CASSVLGESEAFF. The CDR3 nucleotides read TGTGCCAGCAGCGTATTGGGAGAGTCTGAAGCTTTCTTT.

The genes are TRBV2 and TRBJ1-6; D is ambiguous. This CDR3 contains 15 residues. V lost 2 bases and J 9 bases, leaving 14 bases between the germline ends. CDR1 SNHLY and CDR2 FYNNEI come from the germline V gene. CDR3 DNA sequence: TGTGCCAGCAGTGAAAGGCAGGCCTCCGGTTCACCCCTCCACTTT. Protein product: CASSERQASGSPLHF.